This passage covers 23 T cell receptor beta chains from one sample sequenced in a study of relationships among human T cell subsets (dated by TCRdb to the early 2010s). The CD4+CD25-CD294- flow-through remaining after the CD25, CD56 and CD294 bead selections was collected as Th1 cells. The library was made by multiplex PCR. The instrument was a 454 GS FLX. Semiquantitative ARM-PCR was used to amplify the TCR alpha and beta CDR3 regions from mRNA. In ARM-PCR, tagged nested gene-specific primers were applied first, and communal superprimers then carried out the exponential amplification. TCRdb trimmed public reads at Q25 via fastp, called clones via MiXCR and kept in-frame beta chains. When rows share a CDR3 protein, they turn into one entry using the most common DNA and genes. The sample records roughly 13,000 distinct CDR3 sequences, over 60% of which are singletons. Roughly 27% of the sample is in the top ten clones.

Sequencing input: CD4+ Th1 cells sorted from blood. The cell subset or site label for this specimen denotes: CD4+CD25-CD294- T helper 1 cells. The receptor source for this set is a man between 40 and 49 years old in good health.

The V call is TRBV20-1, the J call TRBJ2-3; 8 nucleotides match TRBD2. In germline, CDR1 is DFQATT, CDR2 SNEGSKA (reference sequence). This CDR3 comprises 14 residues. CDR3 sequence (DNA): TGCAGCGCAACACCGGGACTAGGAACAGATACGCAGTATTTT. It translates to CSATPGLGTDTQYF.

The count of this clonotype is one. CDR3 protein: CASSPNKPDTQYF. In nucleotides, the CDR3 is TGTGCCAGCAGTCCCAATAAACCAGATACGCAGTATTTT. The chain has TRBV28 and TRBJ2-3; no clear D gene. The CDR3 totals 13 residues. V lost 5 bases and J lost 4, with 10 bases in between. Germline V gene data show CDR1 as MDHEN and CDR2 as SYDVKM.

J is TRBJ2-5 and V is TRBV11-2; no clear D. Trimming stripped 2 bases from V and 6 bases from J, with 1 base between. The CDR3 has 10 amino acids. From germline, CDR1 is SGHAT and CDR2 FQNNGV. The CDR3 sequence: CASSLQTQYF. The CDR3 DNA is TGTGCCAGCAGCTTACAGACCCAGTACTTC.

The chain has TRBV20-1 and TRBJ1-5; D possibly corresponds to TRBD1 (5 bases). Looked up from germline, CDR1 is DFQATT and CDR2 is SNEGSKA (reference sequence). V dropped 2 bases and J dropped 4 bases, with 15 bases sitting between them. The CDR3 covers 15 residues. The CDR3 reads CSARTQPGSNQPQHF. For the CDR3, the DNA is TGCAGTGCTAGAACCCAGCCAGGGAGTAATCAGCCCCAGCATTTT.

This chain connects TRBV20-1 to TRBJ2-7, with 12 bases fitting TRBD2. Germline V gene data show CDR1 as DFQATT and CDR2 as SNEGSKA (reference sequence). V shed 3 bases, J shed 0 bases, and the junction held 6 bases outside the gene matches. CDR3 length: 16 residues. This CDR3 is CSASVLAGGGSYEQYF. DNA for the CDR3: TGCAGTGCTAGTGTACTAGCGGGAGGAGGCTCCTACGAGCAGTACTTC.

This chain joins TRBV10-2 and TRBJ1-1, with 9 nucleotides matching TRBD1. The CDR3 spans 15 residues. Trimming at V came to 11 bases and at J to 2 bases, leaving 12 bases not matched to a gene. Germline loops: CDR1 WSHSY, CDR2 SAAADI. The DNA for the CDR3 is TGCGCCGGGATGTCCGGGACAGGGCATAACACTGAAGCTTTCTTT. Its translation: CAGMSGTGHNTEAFF.

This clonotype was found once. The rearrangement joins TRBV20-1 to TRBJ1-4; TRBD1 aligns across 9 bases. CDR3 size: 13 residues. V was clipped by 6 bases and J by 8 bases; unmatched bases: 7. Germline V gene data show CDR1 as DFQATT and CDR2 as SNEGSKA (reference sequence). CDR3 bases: TGCAGTGCCAACAGGGGGCAGGACGAAAAACTGTTTTTT. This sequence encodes CSANRGQDEKLFF.

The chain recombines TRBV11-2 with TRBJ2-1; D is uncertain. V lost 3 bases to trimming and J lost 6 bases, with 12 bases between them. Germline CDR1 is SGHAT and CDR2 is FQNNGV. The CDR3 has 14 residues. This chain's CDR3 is CASSFGATPNEQFF. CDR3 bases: TGTGCCAGCAGCTTCGGTGCCACCCCCAATGAGCAGTTCTTC.

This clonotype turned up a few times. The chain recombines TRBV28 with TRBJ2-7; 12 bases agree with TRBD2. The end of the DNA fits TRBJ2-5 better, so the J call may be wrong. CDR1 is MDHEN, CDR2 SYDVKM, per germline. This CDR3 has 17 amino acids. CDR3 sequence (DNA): TGTGCCAGCAGTCCACCGGGACTAGCGGGCTCCCAAGAGACCCAGTACTTC. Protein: CASSPPGLAGSQETQYF.

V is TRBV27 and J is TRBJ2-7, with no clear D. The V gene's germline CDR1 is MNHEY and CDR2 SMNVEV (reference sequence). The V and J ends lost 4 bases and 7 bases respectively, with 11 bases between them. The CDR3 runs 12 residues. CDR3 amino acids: CASSSERREQYF. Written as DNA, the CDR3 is TGTGCCAGCAGTTCCGAAAGAAGGGAGCAGTACTTC.

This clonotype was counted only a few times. DNA of the CDR3: TGTGCCAGCAGCTTCGGCACAGCCAGCAATGAGCAGTTCTTC. Amino acids: CASSFGTASNEQFF. This chain uses TRBV11-3 with TRBJ2-1; D not certain. The CDR3 length is 14 residues. CDR1 and CDR2 (germline): SGHNT, YENEEA. The germline V and J ends were trimmed by 3 bases and 6 bases, with 12 bases remaining between them.

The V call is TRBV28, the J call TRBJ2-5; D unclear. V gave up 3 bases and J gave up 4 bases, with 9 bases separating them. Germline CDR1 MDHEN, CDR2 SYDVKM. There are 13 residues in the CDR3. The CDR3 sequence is CASSFGLGETQYF. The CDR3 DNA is TGTGCCAGCAGTTTTGGGCTCGGAGAGACCCAGTACTTC.

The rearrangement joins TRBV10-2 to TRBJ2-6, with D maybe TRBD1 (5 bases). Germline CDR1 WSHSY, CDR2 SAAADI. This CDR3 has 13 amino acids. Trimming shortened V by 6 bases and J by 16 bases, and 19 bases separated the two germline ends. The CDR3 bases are TGCGCCAGCAGCGAGGAAGGGTGGACATATCTGACTTTC. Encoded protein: CASSEEGWTYLTF.

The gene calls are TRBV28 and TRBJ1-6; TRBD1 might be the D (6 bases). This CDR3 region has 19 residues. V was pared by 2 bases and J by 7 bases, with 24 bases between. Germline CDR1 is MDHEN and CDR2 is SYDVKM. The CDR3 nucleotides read TGTGCCAGCAGTTTAGAGACAGGATATCCGACTACATGGAATTCACCCCTCCACTTT. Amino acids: CASSLETGYPTTWNSPLHF.

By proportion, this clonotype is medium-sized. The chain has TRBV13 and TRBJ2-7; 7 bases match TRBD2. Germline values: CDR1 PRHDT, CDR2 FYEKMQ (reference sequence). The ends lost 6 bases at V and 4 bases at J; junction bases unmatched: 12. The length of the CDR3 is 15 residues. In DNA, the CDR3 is TGTGCCAGCAGTCAAAAGCGGGAATGGATGTACGAGCAGTACTTC. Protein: CASSQKREWMYEQYF. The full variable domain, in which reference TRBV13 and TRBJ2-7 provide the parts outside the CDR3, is AAGVIQSPRHLIKEKRETATLKCYPIPRHDTVYWYQQGPGQDPQFLISFYEKMQSDKGSIPDRFSAQQFSDYHSELNMSSLELGDSALYFCASSQKREWMYEQYFGPGTRLTVT.

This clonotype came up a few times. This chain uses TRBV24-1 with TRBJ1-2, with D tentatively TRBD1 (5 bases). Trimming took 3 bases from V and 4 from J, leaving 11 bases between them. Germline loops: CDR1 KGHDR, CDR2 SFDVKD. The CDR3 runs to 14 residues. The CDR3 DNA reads TGTGCCACCAGTGATCGATCCGGGGGCTATGGCTACACCTTC. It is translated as CATSDRSGGYGYTF.

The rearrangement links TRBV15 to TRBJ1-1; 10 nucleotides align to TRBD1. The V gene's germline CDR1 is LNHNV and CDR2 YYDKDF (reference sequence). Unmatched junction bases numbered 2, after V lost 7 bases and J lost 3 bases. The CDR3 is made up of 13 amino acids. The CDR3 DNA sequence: TGTGCCACCACCGGGACAGGGGACACTGAAGCTTTCTTT. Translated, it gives CATTGTGDTEAFF.

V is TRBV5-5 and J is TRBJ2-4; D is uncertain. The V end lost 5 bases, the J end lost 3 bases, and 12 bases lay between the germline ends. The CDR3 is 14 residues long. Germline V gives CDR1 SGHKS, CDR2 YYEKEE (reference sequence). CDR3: CASSGPFVKNIQYF. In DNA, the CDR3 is TGTGCCAGCAGTGGGCCTTTTGTCAAAAACATTCAGTACTTC. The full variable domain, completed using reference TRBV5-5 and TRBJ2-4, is DAGVTQSPTHLIKTRGQQVTLRCSPISGHKSVSWYQQVLGQGPQFIFQYYEKEERGRGNFPDRFSARQFPNYSSELNVNALLLGDSALYLCASSGPFVKNIQYFGAGTRLSVL.

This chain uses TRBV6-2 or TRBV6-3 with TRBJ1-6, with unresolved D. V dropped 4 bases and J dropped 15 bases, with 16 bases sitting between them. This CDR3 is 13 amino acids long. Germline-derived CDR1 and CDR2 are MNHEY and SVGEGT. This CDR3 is CASSLPGPSVLHF. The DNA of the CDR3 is TGTGCCAGCAGTTTACCCGGACCCTCGGTCCTCCACTTT.

CDR3 nucleotide sequence: TGTGCCAGCAGCTTTAACAATTACAATGAGCAGTTCTTC. Protein product: CASSFNNYNEQFF. This rearrangement joins TRBV11-2 to TRBJ2-1, with D unresolved. The CDR3 totals 13 residues. V lost 3 bases, J lost 4 bases, and 7 bases lay in between. CDR1 and CDR2 (germline): SGHAT, FQNNGV.

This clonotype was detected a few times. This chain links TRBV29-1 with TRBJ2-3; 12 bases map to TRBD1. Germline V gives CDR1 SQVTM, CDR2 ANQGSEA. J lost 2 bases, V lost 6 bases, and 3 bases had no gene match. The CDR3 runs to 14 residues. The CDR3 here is CSVAGQGATDTQYF. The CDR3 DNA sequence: TGCAGCGTGGCGGGACAGGGGGCCACAGATACGCAGTATTTT.

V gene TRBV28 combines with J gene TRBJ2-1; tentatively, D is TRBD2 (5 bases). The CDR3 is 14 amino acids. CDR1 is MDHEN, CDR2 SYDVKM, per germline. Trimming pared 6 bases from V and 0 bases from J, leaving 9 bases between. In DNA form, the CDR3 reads TGTGCCAGCAGGGTAGGAGGCTCCTACAATGAGCAGTTCTTC. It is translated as CASRVGGSYNEQFF.

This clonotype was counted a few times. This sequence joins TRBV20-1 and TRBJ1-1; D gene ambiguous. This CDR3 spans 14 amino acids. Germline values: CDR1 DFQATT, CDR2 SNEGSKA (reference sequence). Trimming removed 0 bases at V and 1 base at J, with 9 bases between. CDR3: CSARDLRANTEAFF. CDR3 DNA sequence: TGCAGTGCTAGAGATCTGAGGGCGAACACTGAAGCTTTCTTT.